This T cell receptor beta chain was retrieved from a study of blood T cell repertoires in COVID-19. Study in general: Nucleic acid was either cDNA or gDNA, and it came from T cells, B-cell-depleted T cells, or PBMCs.

Profiling relied on immunoSEQ multiplex PCR, and the TCRdb table lists in-frame clones only, not all of them. This sample has 200,000 to 250,000 clones, with around 88% found just once. The CDR3 totals 14 residues. V was cut by 3 bases and J by 2 bases, with 8 bases left in between. Per germline, CDR1 MNHEY and CDR2 SMNVEV (reference sequence). The TCR comes from a man aged 18 to 30 with active or convalescent COVID-19. This chain connects TRBV27 to TRBJ1-5; unclear D gene. Sequencing input: peripheral blood. The CDR3 nucleotides read TGTGCCAGCAGTTTTAACGGTGGCAATCAGCCCCAGCATTTT. It translates to CASSFNGGNQPQHF.